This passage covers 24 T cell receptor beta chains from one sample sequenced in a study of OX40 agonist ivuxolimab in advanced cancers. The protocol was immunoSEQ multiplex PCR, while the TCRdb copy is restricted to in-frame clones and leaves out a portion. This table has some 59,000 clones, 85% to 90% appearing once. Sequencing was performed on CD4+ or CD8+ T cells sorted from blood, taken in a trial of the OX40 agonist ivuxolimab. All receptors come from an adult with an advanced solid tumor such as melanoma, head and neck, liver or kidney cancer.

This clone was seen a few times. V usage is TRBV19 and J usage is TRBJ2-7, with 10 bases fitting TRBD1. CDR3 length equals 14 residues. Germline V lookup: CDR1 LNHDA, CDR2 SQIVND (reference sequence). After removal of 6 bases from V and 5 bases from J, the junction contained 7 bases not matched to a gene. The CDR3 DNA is TGTGCCAGTAGGAGGGGGACAGGGGCGGACGAGCAGTACTTC. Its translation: CASRRGTGADEQYF. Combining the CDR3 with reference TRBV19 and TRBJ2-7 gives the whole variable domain DGGITQSPKYLFRKEGQNVTLSCEQNLNHDAMYWYRQDPGQGLRLIYYSQIVNDFQKGDIAEGYSVSREKKESFPLTVTSAQKNPTAFYLCASRRGTGADEQYFGPGTRLTVT.

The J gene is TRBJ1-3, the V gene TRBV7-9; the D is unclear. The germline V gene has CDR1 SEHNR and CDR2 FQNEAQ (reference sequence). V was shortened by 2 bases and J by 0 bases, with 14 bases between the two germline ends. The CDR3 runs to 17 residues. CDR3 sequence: CASSLKQTINSGNTIYF. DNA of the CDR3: TGTGCCAGCAGCTTAAAACAGACGATTAACTCTGGAAACACCATATATTTT.

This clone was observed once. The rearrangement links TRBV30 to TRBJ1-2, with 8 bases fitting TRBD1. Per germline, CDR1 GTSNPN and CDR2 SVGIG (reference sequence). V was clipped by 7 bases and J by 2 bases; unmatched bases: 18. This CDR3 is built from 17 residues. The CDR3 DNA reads TGTGCCTCCTACAAAGGGACAGGTTCCTTGACCAACTATGGCTACACCTTC. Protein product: CASYKGTGSLTNYGYTF.

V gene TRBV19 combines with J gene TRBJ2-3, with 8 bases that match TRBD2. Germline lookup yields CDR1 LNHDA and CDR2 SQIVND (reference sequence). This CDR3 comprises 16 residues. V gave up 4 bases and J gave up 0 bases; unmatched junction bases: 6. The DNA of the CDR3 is TGTGCCAGTAGTACCCCGGGACTAGGGAGCACAGATACGCAGTATTTT. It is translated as CASSTPGLGSTDTQYF.

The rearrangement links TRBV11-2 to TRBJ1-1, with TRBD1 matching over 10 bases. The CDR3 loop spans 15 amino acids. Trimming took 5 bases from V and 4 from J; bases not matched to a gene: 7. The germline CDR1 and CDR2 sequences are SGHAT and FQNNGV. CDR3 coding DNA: TGTGCCAGCAGCATACGGGACAGGGGCGGCACTGAAGCTTTCTTT. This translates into CASSIRDRGGTEAFF.

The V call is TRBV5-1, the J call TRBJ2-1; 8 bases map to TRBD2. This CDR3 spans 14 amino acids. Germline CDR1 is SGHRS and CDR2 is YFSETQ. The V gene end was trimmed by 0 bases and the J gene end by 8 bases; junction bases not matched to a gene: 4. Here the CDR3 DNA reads TGCGCCAGCAGCTTGGAGCGGGGGAGTTATGAGCAGTTCTTC. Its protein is CASSLERGSYEQFF.

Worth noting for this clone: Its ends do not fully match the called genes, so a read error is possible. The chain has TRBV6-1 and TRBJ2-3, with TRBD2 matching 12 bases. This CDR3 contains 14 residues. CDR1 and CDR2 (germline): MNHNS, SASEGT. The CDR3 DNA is TGTGCCAGCTCTAGCGGGGGGGGCACGGATACGCAGTATTTT. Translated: CASSSGGGTDTQYF.

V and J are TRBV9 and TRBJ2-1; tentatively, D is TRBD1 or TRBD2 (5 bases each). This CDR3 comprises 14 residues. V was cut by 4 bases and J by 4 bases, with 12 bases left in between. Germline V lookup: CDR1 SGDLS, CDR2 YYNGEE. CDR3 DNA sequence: TGTGCCAGCAGCTTGGGACCTTTATACAATGAGCAGTTCTTC. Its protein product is CASSLGPLYNEQFF.

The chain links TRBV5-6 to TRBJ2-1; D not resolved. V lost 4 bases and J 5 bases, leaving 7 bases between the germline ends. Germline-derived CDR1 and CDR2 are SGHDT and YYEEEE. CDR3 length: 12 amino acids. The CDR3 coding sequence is TGTGCCAGCAGCCCAATTAACAATGAGCAGTTCTTC. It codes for CASSPINNEQFF.

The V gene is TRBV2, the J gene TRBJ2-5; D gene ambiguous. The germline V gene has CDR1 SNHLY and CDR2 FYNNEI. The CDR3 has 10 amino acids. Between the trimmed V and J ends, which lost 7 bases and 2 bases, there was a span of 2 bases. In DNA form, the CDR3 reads TGTGCCAGCAAACAAGAGACCCAGTACTTC. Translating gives CASKQETQYF.

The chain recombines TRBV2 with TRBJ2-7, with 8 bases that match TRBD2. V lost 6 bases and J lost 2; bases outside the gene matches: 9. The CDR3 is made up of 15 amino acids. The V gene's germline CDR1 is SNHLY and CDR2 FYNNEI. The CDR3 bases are TGTGCCAGCAGACTTATTAGCGGGACTGCCTACGAGCAGTACTTC. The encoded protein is CASRLISGTAYEQYF.

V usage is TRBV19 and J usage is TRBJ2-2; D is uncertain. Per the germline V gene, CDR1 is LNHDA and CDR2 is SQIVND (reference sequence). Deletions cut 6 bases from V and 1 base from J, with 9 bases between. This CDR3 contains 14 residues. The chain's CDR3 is CASRSTLNTGELFF. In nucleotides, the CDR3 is TGTGCCAGTAGATCGACATTGAACACCGGGGAGCTGTTTTTT.

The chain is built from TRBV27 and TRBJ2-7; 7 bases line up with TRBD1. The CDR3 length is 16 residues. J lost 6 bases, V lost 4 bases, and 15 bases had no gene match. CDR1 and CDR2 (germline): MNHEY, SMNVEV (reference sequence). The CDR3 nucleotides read TGTGCCAGCAGTTCCATTCGAGAGACAGGGACGGGCGAGCAGTACTTC. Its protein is CASSSIRETGTGEQYF.

The DNA of the CDR3 is TGTGCCATCAGTGAGGGGACTAGCGGGAGTAGGGATGAGCAGTTCTTC. This sequence encodes CAISEGTSGSRDEQFF. The rearrangement uses TRBV10-3 and TRBJ2-1; 14 bases are a match to TRBD2. The J segment lost 8 bases and the V segment lost 2 bases, leaving 5 bases of the junction unmatched. Germline V gives CDR1 ENHRY, CDR2 SYGVKD. The CDR3 runs to 16 residues.

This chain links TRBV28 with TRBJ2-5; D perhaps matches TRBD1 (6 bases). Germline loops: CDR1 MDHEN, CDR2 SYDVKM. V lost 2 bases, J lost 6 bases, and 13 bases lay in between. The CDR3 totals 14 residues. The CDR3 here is CASSLGGQGQTQYF. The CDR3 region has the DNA TGTGCCAGCAGTTTAGGGGGCCAAGGGCAGACCCAGTACTTC.

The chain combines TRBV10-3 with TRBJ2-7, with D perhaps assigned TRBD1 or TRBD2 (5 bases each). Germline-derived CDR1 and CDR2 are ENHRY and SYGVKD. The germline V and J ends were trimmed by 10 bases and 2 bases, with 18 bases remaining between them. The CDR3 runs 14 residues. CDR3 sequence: CASTGTDVTYEQYF. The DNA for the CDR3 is TGTGCCAGTACCGGGACCGACGTGACCTACGAGCAGTACTTC.

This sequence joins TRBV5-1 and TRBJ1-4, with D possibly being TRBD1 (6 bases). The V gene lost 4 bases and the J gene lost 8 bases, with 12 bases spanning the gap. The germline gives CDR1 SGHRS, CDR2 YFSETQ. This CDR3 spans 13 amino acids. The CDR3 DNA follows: TGCGCCAGCAGCCCAGGGGCAGGGGAAAAACTGTTTTTT. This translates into CASSPGAGEKLFF.

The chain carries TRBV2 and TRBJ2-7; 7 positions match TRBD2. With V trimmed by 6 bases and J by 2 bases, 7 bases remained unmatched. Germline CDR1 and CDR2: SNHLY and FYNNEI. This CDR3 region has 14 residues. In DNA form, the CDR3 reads TGTGCCAGCAGGGGCGGGAGCGGCGCCTACGAGCAGTACTTC. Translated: CASRGGSGAYEQYF.

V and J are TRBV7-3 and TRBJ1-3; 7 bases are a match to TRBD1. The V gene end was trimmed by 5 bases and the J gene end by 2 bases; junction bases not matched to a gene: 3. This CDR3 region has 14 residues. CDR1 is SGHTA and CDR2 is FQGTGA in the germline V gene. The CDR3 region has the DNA TGTGCCAGCAGCCAACAGGGGACTGGAAACACCATATATTTT. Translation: CASSQQGTGNTIYF. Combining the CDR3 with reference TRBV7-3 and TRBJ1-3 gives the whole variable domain GAGVSQTPSNKVTEKGKYVELRCDPISGHTALYWYRQSLGQGPEFLIYFQGTGAADDSGLPNDRFFAVRPEGSVSTLKIQRTERGDSAVYLCASSQQGTGNTIYFGEGSWLTVV.

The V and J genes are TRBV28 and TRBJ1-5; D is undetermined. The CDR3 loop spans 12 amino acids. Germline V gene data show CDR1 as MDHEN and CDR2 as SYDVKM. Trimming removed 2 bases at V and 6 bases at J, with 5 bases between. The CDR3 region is CASSLRSQPQHF. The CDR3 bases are TGTGCCAGCAGTTTACGGAGTCAGCCCCAGCATTTT. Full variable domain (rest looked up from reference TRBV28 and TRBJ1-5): DVKVTQSSRYLVKRTGEKVFLECVQDMDHENMFWYRQDPGLGLRLIYFSYDVKMKEKGDIPEGYSVSREKKERFSLILESASTNQTSMYLCASSLRSQPQHFGDGTRLSIL.

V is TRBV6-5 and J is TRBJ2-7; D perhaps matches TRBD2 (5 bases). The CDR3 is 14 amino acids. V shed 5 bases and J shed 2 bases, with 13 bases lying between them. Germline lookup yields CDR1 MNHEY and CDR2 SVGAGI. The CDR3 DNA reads TGTGCCAGCAGTCCCCAGCGGTCCACCTACGAGCAGTACTTC. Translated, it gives CASSPQRSTYEQYF.

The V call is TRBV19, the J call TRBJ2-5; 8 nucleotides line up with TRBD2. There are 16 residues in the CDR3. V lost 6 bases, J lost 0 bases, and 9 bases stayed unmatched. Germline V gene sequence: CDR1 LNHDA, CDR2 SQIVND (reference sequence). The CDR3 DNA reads TGTGCCAGTAGGGAGACTAAGCGGGGGTACCAAGAGACCCAGTACTTC. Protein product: CASRETKRGYQETQYF.

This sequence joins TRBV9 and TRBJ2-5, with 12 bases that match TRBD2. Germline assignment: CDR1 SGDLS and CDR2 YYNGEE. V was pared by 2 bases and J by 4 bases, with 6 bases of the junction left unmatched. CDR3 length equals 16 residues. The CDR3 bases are TGTGCCAGCAGCGTCCAGACTAGCGGGAGTGGAGAGACCCAGTACTTC. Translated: CASSVQTSGSGETQYF.

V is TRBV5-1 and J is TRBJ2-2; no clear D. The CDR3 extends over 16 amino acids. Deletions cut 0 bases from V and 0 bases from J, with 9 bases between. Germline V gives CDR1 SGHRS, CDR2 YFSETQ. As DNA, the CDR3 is TGCGCCAGCAGCTTGGCATCGGCGGCGAACACCGGGGAGCTGTTTTTT. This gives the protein CASSLASAANTGELFF.